The rows below give T cell receptor beta chains drawn from one sample of a study of cytomegalovirus exposure and HLA in healthy donors. Clones were sequenced by immunoSEQ multiplex PCR, and TCRdb holds only the in-frame ones, with some missing. This table holds about 200,000 clones, over 65% found once. The sequencing input was PBMCs. Receptors were obtained from a woman in her 30s in good health and CMV-seronegative. CDR3s leave out the opening cysteine and the closing phenylalanine or tryptophan.

13 | TRBV7-2 | ASSPTSGSSYEQY
14 | TRBV5-1 | ASSLDPTGAGTEAF
16 | TRBV11-3 | ASSSGLAGVPGTDTQY
15 | TRBV27 | ASSPTGTSGRYYEQY
12 | TRBV23-1 | ASSTLGQTYEQY
14 | TRBV7-9 | ASSGRLAGALNIQY
14 | TRBV5-1 | ASSVLRTSGPNEQF
13 | TRBV11-1 | ASSLSQDRIYEQY
12 | TRBV27 | ASSFGTSGYEQY
13 | TRBV4-1 | ASSQEPNRNTEAF
14 | TRBV7-9 | ASSLIPGGDTDTQY
14 | TRBV19 | ASTKGEYPSYNEQF
13 | TRBV27 | ASRLIRGPNYGYT
13 | TRBV7-9 | ASSFTGGLGYGYT
13 | TRBV7-9 | ASSRRGTGDYEQY
12 | TRBV4-1 | ASSQQGSSYEQY
13 | TRBV11-1 | ASSLKAGGPYEQY
12 | TRBV15 | ATRQGTAGNTIY
15 | TRBV19 | ASSPGLAGLAKNIQY
11 | TRBV10-3 | AIRKDRGFEQY
11 | TRBV2 | ASRTDSGHGYT
13 | TRBV9 | ASSSFLRGNNEQF
11 | TRBV10-3 | AIKADSSYEQY
11 | TRBV2 | ATLSGLNTEAF
12 | TRBV28 | ASSLLGENYGYT
14 | TRBV30 | AWSVRRTGAGSGCT
15 | TRBV4-1 | ASSQVISGGTYNEQF
14 | TRBV10-3 | AISEEQSFMNTEAF
13 | TRBV7-9 | ASSFRDRVTNEQF
11 | TRBV30 | AWRIQGGEKLF
12 | TRBV19 | ASSIGGAAYEQY
14 | TRBV30 | AWSRSSGAGADTQY
13 | TRBV15 | ATSRGGRGIYEQY
13 | TRBV4-1 | ASSGGLAVGYEQY
11 | TRBV5-6 | ASSAGTSYVQY
15 | TRBV13 | ASSFATIRGSTGELF
12 | TRBV5-4 | ASSARGDSYEQH
13 | TRBV18 | ASSPPAPLGYEQY
13 | TRBV6-4 | ASSDWAGATDTQY
9 | TRBV27 | ASSFRSTQY
13 | TRBV19 | ATWDRGRSLGGYT
11 | TRBV7-8 | ASSRGSSYEQY
11 | TRBV6-1 | ASRASGVDGYT
13 | TRBV6-5 | ASTFSFPGANVLT
11 | TRBV6-5 | ASSYQDGDEQY
15 | TRBV14 | ASSQDPKAAPPRGYP
17 | TRBV13 | ASSLGLAGGPPLYNEQF
12 | TRBV27 | ASSLRQGNTEAF
12 | TRBV2 | ASSELYSGNTIY
15 | TRBV12-5 | ASGPGTGMFGNQPQH
13 | TRBV19 | ASSIDLSGRNGYT
11 | TRBV11-2 | ASSSTGRTGYT
18 | TRBV7-6 | ASSLVPLLAGGPNTGELF
13 | TRBV15 | ATSRTVDRVSPLH
13 | TRBV6-5 | ASSYEADIRGEQY
13 | TRBV4-2 | ASSQEGQENEKLF
11 | TRBV11-3 | ASSLGLSGELF
11 | TRBV6-5 | ASSSGGRTEAF
12 | TRBV28 | ASSVDRLDEGYT
12 | TRBV19 | ASSRTLSNQPQH